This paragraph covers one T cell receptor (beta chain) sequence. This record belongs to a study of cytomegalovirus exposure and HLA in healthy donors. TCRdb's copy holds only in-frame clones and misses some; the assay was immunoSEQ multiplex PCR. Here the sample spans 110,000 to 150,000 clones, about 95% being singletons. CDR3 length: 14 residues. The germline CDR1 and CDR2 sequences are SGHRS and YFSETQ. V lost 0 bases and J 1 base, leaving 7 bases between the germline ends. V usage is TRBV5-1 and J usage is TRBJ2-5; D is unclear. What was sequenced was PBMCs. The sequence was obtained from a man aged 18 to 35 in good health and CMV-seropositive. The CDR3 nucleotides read TGCGCCAGCAGCTTGGTCAACAGCCAAGAGACCCAGTACTTC. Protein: CASSLVNSQETQYF.